The next 27 T cell receptor beta chains were all read from a single sample in a study of cytomegalovirus exposure and HLA in healthy donors. PCR employed 60 Vbeta and 13 Jbeta primers. The method was immunoSEQ multiplex PCR; TCRdb's version includes in-frame clones alone and lacks a portion of them. The table shows 200,000 or so clones, with roughly 80% occurring only once. Sequencing input: PBMCs. All receptors come from a woman under 40 in good health and CMV-seropositive.

This chain joins TRBV6-5 and TRBJ2-7, with 8 bases aligning to TRBD2. Germline-derived CDR1 and CDR2 are MNHEY and SVGAGI. V shed 6 bases, J shed 6 bases, and the junction held 10 bases outside the gene matches. The length of the CDR3 is 14 residues. The CDR3 region has the DNA TGTGCCAGCAGGTCCCACGGGAGGGCGTTCGAGCAGTACTTC. Encoded protein: CASRSHGRAFEQYF.

The chain uses TRBV27 and TRBJ1-5, with D perhaps TRBD1 (6 bases). This CDR3 is 16 amino acids long. Trimming removed 5 bases at V and 2 bases at J, with 16 bases between. CDR1 and CDR2 from the germline V gene are MNHEY and SMNVEV (reference sequence). CDR3 sequence reads: CASSPRIQGRNQPQHF. The CDR3 DNA reads as TGTGCCAGCAGTCCCCGTATACAGGGACGCAATCAGCCCCAGCATTTT.

This clone was seen a handful of times. This chain uses TRBV27 with TRBJ2-7, with 8 positions matching TRBD1. The CDR3 spans 14 residues. Germline V gene lookup returns CDR1 MNHEY and CDR2 SMNVEV (reference sequence). Unmatched junction bases numbered 10, after V lost 9 bases and J lost 3 bases. Written as DNA, the CDR3 is TGTGCCAGTCGACCCCGGGACAGGTTCTACGAGCAGTACTTC. This encodes CASRPRDRFYEQYF.

V usage is TRBV29-1 and J usage is TRBJ1-3; TRBD1 is a possible D gene (6 bases). The CDR3 totals 14 residues. The V end lost 0 bases, the J end lost 10 bases, and 16 bases lay between the germline ends. In germline, CDR1 is SQVTM, CDR2 ANQGSEA. The chain's CDR3 is CSVEDDRFLGTIYF. The CDR3 DNA sequence: TGCAGCGTTGAAGATGACAGGTTCTTAGGGACCATATATTTT. The variable domain in full, completed from reference TRBV29-1 and TRBJ1-3, reads SAVISQKPSRDICQRGTSLTIQCQVDSQVTMMFWYRQQPGQSLTLIATANQGSEATYESGFVIDKFPISRPNLTFSTLTVSNMSPEDSSIYLCSVEDDRFLGTIYFGEGSWLTVV.

The CDR3 region is CASSLAGLAAFYNEQFF. CDR3 nucleotides: TGTGCCAGCAGCTTAGCGGGACTAGCTGCCTTCTACAATGAGCAGTTCTTC. The chain links TRBV7-8 to TRBJ2-1, with 9 bases matching TRBD2. The CDR3 runs to 17 residues. Trimming at V came to 0 bases and at J to 3 bases, leaving 6 bases not matched to a gene. Per germline, CDR1 SGHVS and CDR2 FQNEAQ.

The chain combines TRBV7-6 with TRBJ2-1; 9 nucleotides line up with TRBD1. V was clipped by 5 bases and J by 11 bases; unmatched bases: 4. The germline CDR1 and CDR2 sequences are SGHVS and FNYEAQ. There are 12 residues in the CDR3. As DNA, the CDR3 is TGTGCCAGCAGCCAGGACAGGGGAAAGCAGTTCTTC. Encoded protein: CASSQDRGKQFF.

This sequence joins TRBV11-3 and TRBJ2-5, with no clear D. The CDR3 totals 13 residues. Trimming removed 5 bases at V and 6 bases at J, with 13 bases between. Germline V CDR1 and CDR2: SGHNT, YENEEA. As DNA, the CDR3 is TGTGCCAGCAGCAGATATGAGGAACAGACCCAGTACTTC. This codes for CASSRYEEQTQYF.

This chain connects TRBV18 to TRBJ2-1; no reliable D call. CDR1 and CDR2 (germline): KGHSH, LQKENI. The V end lost 7 bases, the J end lost 8 bases, and 15 bases lay between the germline ends. The CDR3 runs to 13 residues. CDR3 nucleotides: TGTGCCAGCTTGTACTCCATTATCGATGAGCAGTTCTTC. Protein sequence: CASLYSIIDEQFF.

V gene TRBV2 combines with J gene TRBJ2-5; unclear D gene. The J call may not be correct, given that the DNA end is closer to TRBJ2-7. Germline V gene sequence: CDR1 SNHLY, CDR2 FYNNEI. CDR3 length equals 13 residues. Here the CDR3 DNA reads TGTGCCAGCAGTGTAATAGAGTTGCACGAGCAGTACTTC. It codes for CASSVIELHEQYF.

The CDR3 spells CASRPDRTNYGYTF. The CDR3 DNA is TGTGCCAGCAGACCGGACAGAACTAACTATGGCTACACCTTC. The chain has TRBV2 and TRBJ1-2, with TRBD1 as a possible D gene (6 bases). Germline V gene data show CDR1 as SNHLY and CDR2 as FYNNEI. V was clipped by 6 bases and J by 0 bases, with 11 bases between them. The CDR3 runs to 14 residues.

The gene calls are TRBV7-9 and TRBJ1-4, with D maybe TRBD1 (5 bases). Germline lookup yields CDR1 SEHNR and CDR2 FQNEAQ (reference sequence). Trimming took 7 bases from V and 4 from J, leaving 16 bases between them. This CDR3 has 15 amino acids. CDR3 protein: CASTSGAGRNEKLFF. The CDR3 nucleotides are TGTGCCAGCACCTCTGGAGCGGGGCGTAATGAAAAACTGTTTTTT.

The chain combines TRBV6-6 with TRBJ1-5, with D tentatively TRBD1 (6 bases). The CDR3 loop spans 16 amino acids. V was cut by 2 bases and J by 2 bases, with 13 bases left in between. Germline CDR1 is MNHNY and CDR2 is SVGAGI (reference sequence). Here the CDR3 reads CASSYKQGTGNQPQHF. In DNA form, the CDR3 reads TGTGCCAGCAGTTACAAACAGGGTACAGGCAATCAGCCCCAGCATTTT.

A few counts support this clone. The J gene is TRBJ1-1, the V gene TRBV6-4; no reliable D call. CDR1 is MRHNA and CDR2 is SNTAGT in the germline V gene. The CDR3 totals 13 residues. With 6 bases removed from V and 1 base from J, the gap between germline ends came to 9 bases. The CDR3 nucleotides are TGTGCCAGCAGCCGGGAGGGGAACACTGAAGCTTTCTTT. Its translation is CASSREGNTEAFF.

The V gene is TRBV6-6, the J gene TRBJ2-7, with a tentative D call TRBD2 (6 bases). Germline CDR1 reads MNHNY; CDR2 reads SVGAGI (reference sequence). The CDR3 is 15 amino acids. Trimming pared 6 bases from V and 4 bases from J, leaving 19 bases between. In nucleotides, the CDR3 is TGTGCCAGCAGAGCTACCGGGACTCCAATTTACGAGCAGTACTTC. Amino acids: CASRATGTPIYEQYF.

The chain combines TRBV7-3 with TRBJ2-1, with 9 bases fitting TRBD2. Looked up from germline, CDR1 is SGHTA and CDR2 is FQGTGA. With V trimmed by 3 bases and J by 3 bases, 21 bases remained unmatched. The CDR3 covers 21 residues. The CDR3 spells CASSFYQGPSPPAGGYNEQFF. CDR3 DNA sequence: TGTGCCAGCAGCTTTTATCAGGGGCCCTCCCCCCCAGCGGGAGGCTACAATGAGCAGTTCTTC.

This chain joins TRBV28 and TRBJ1-1, with no clear D. Germline-derived CDR1 and CDR2 are MDHEN and SYDVKM. The V gene lost 3 bases and the J gene lost 6 bases, with 17 bases spanning the gap. CDR3 size: 15 residues. The CDR3 here is CASSLFWAGGSEAFF. Here the CDR3 DNA reads TGTGCCAGCAGTTTGTTTTGGGCGGGCGGTTCTGAAGCTTTCTTT.

The V gene is TRBV11-1, the J gene TRBJ2-7, with 8 positions matching TRBD1. The length of the CDR3 is 13 residues. Germline-derived CDR1 and CDR2 are SGHAT and FQDESV (reference sequence). Germline trimming cut 5 bases from V and 6 bases from J; bases unmatched to any gene: 6. CDR3 nucleotides: TGTGCCAGCAGCCTACGACAGGGGCTCGAGCAGTACTTC. It translates to CASSLRQGLEQYF.

The J gene is TRBJ2-3, the V gene TRBV27, with D possibly being TRBD2 (5 bases). Germline V CDR1 and CDR2: MNHEY, SMNVEV (reference sequence). Trimming shortened V by 6 bases and J by 6 bases, and 13 bases separated the two germline ends. The CDR3 runs to 13 residues. Here the CDR3 DNA reads TGTGCCAGCAGGCGCCCGGGGTGGGATACGCAGTATTTT. Its translation is CASRRPGWDTQYF.

The CDR3 spells CASSPIHKWERSYNEQFF. CDR3 nucleotide sequence: TGTGCCAGCAGTCCGATCCATAAATGGGAGAGGTCCTACAATGAGCAGTTCTTC. The chain carries TRBV28 and TRBJ2-1; possibly TRBD2 for D (5 bases). Deletions cut 5 bases from V and 1 base from J, with 21 bases between. Germline loops: CDR1 MDHEN, CDR2 SYDVKM. The CDR3 covers 18 residues.

The chain recombines TRBV6-4 with TRBJ1-2; D is unclear. Germline-derived CDR1 and CDR2 are MRHNA and SNTAGT. Trimming took off 6 bases at V and 4 bases at J, with 18 bases between the two ends. CDR3 length: 15 residues. The CDR3 reads CASRPSPGGGYGYTF. The CDR3, as DNA: TGTGCCAGCAGACCATCTCCGGGAGGTGGCTATGGCTACACCTTC.

In DNA form, the CDR3 reads TGCGCCAGCAGCTTGGGGGCGCAGGGTGTTCAAGAGACCCAGTACTTC. As protein: CASSLGAQGVQETQYF. The chain joins TRBV5-1 to TRBJ2-5; D perhaps matches TRBD1 (5 bases). CDR1 is SGHRS and CDR2 is YFSETQ in the germline V gene. V dropped 0 bases and J dropped 2 bases, with 14 bases sitting between them. The CDR3 consists of 16 residues.

The rearrangement links TRBV6-1 to TRBJ2-5, with 7 bases fitting TRBD1. CDR3 length: 13 amino acids. The germline gives CDR1 MNHNS, CDR2 SASEGT. Trimming cost V 9 bases and J 11 bases; bases outside gene matches: 15. DNA of the CDR3: TGTGCCAGTGGTCGACAGGGAACAGGTGAGCAGTACTTC. Translation gives CASGRQGTGEQYF.

The chain combines TRBV28 with TRBJ1-5; D may be TRBD1 (6 bases). Per the germline V gene, CDR1 is MDHEN and CDR2 is SYDVKM. V lost 2 bases, J lost 12 bases, and 17 bases lay in between. The CDR3 is 14 amino acids. The CDR3: CASSLGGDNLRQHF. As DNA, the CDR3 is TGTGCCAGCAGTTTAGGGGGGGACAACCTCCGCCAGCATTTT. Combining the CDR3 with reference TRBV28 and TRBJ1-5 gives the whole variable domain DVKVTQSSRYLVKRTGEKVFLECVQDMDHENMFWYRQDPGLGLRLIYFSYDVKMKEKGDIPEGYSVSREKKERFSLILESASTNQTSMYLCASSLGGDNLRQHFGDGTRLSIL.

The chain employs TRBV27 and TRBJ1-2; a weak D match, TRBD1 (6 bases). V was cut by 3 bases and J by 4 bases, with 9 bases left in between. The CDR3 spans 13 residues. Germline CDR1 and CDR2: MNHEY and SMNVEV (reference sequence). DNA for the CDR3: TGTGCCAGCAGTTTTCTACAGGGCTATGGCTACACCTTC. Amino acid sequence: CASSFLQGYGYTF.

This clone was observed many times. The CDR3 reads CASSQETGGYNTGELFF. The CDR3 DNA sequence: TGTGCCAGCAGCCAAGAGACAGGGGGTTACAACACCGGGGAGCTGTTTTTT. This rearrangement joins TRBV4-2 to TRBJ2-2; 9 nucleotides line up with TRBD1. This CDR3 comprises 17 residues. Germline V gene data show CDR1 as LGHNA and CDR2 as YNFKEQ. V dropped 0 bases and J dropped 2; count of bases not matched to a gene: 4.

This clone was counted once. The genes are TRBV11-2 and TRBJ2-3; 8 bases are a match to TRBD2. After removal of 1 base from V and 0 bases from J, the junction contained 0 bases not matched to a gene. CDR3 size: 15 residues. Germline assignment: CDR1 SGHAT and CDR2 FQNNGV. CDR3 sequence (DNA): TGTGCCAGCAGCTTAGCGGGGGGGAGCACAGATACGCAGTATTTT. It encodes CASSLAGGSTDTQYF.

The chain is built from TRBV5-1 and TRBJ2-7; the D gene is possibly TRBD1 (6 bases). The CDR3 consists of 14 residues. CDR1 SGHRS and CDR2 YFSETQ come from the germline V gene. Trimming stripped 0 bases from V and 2 bases from J, with 9 bases between. This CDR3 reads CASSLGGTTYEQYF. The CDR3 nucleotides are TGCGCCAGCAGCTTGGGAGGGACAACCTACGAGCAGTACTTC.